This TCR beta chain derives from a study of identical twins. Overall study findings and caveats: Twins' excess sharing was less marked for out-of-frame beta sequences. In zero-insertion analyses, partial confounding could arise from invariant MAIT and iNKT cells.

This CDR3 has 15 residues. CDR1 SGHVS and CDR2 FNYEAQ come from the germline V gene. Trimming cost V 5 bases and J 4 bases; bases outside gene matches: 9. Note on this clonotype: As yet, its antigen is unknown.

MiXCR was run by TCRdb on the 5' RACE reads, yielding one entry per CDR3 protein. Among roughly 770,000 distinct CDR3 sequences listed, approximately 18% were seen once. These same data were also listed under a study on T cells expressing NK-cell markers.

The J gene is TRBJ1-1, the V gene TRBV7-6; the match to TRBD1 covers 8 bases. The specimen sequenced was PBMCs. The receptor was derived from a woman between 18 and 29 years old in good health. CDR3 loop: CASSANTGGGTEAFF. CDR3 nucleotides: TGTGCCAGCAGCGCAAACACAGGGGGAGGCACTGAAGCTTTCTTT.